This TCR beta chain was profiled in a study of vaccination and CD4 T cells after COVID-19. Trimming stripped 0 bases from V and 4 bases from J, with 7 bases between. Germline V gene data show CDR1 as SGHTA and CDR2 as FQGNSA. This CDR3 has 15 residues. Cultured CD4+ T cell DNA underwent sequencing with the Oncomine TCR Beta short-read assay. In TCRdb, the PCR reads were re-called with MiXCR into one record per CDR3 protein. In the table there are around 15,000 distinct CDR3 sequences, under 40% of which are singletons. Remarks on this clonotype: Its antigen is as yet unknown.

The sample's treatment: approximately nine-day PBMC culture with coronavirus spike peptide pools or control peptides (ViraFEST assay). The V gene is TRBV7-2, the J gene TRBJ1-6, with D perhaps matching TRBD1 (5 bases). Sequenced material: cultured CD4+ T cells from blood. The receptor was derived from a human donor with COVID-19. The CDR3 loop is CASSLAEGYNSPLHF. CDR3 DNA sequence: TGTGCCAGCAGCTTAGCGGAGGGGTATAATTCACCCCTCCACTTT.